Sequencing of this TCR beta chain was carried out in a study of blood T cell repertoires in COVID-19. Study background: Samples of COVID-19 (acute and convalescent) were obtained from the United States, Italy and Spain. PBMCs, B-cell-depleted T cells, or T cells were the source of the cDNA or gDNA that made up the material.

Original handling: Using reference gene primer amplification, nucleated cell counts were estimated. Libraries were prepared by immunoSEQ multiplex PCR; TCRdb keeps only in-frame clonotypes and omits some of them. That table is the source of V, J and clone size, and D and trimming were worked out from the DNA. The table includes 98,000 or so clones, around 90% detected once. The CDR3 sequence is 13 residues long. The V end was cut by 5 bases, the J end by 7 bases, with 14 bases between. CDR1 is KGHSH and CDR2 is LQKENI in the germline V gene. The specimen sequenced was peripheral blood. The V gene is TRBV18, the J gene TRBJ2-5, with D perhaps TRBD2 (5 bases). The origin of this receptor is a human donor in a cohort sampled during active COVID-19. The CDR3 protein is CASSLGSRGTQYF. The CDR3 nucleotides read TGTGCCAGCTCATTAGGTTCTCGGGGGACCCAGTACTTC. The full variable domain, with the rest looked up from reference TRBV18 and TRBJ2-5, is NAGVMQNPRHLVRRRGQEARLRCSPMKGHSHVYWYRQLPEEGLKFMVYLQKENIIDESGMPKERFSAEFPKEGPSILRIQQVVRGDSAAYFCASSLGSRGTQYFGPGTRLLVL.